The rows below give T cell receptor beta chains drawn from one sample of a study of blood T cells in healthy people across ages. TCRdb recomputed calls from the 5' RACE reads with MiXCR, one row per CDR3 protein. The sample includes hundreds of thousands of distinct CDR3 sequences, 25% to 30% of them seen just once. Sequencing used blood. The source of these receptors is a woman aged 80 or older in good health. Each CDR3 is given with its conserved first and last residue. A D gene is named only where the DNA matches it firmly. Some rows have no size entry. The others give once, few or many, or a class for an expanded clone.

V gene: TRBV7-2
J gene: TRBJ2-1
D gene: NA
clone size: NA
CDR3 protein: CASSLTRLATEQFF
CDR3 DNA: TGCGCCAGCAGCTTAACTAGGCTAGCGACTGAGCAGTTCTTC

V gene: TRBV6-6
J gene: TRBJ2-7
D gene: NA
clone size: NA
CDR3 protein: CASSYSKVNGPYSEQYF
CDR3 DNA: TGTGCCAGCAGTTACTCGAAGGTTAACGGTCCTTACAGCGAGCAGTACTTC

V gene: TRBV20-1
J gene: TRBJ2-3
D gene: NA
clone size: many
CDR3 protein: CSASKSRRADTQYF
CDR3 DNA: TGCAGTGCCAGCAAGAGCCGGAGGGCAGATACGCAGTATTTT

V gene: TRBV28
J gene: TRBJ2-5
D gene: TRBD1
clone size: NA
CDR3 protein: CASSSPTGGAAEGYF
CDR3 DNA: TGTGCCAGCAGTTCACCGACAGGGGGCGCCGCGGAGGGGTACTTC

V gene: TRBV6-6
J gene: TRBJ2-3
D gene: NA
clone size: few
CDR3 protein: CASSYPSGDTQYF
CDR3 DNA: TGTGCCAGCAGTTACCCTTCGGGAGATACGCAGTATTTT

V gene: TRBV5-1
J gene: TRBJ1-2
D gene: NA
clone size: many
CDR3 protein: CASSPQGDYGYTF
CDR3 DNA: TGCGCCAGCAGTCCCCAAGGGGACTATGGCTACACCTTC

V gene: TRBV10-2
J gene: TRBJ2-2
D gene: NA
clone size: few
CDR3 protein: CASGEQGYTGELFF
CDR3 DNA: TGCGCCAGCGGAGAACAGGGCTACACCGGGGAGCTGTTTTTT

V gene: TRBV10-3
J gene: TRBJ2-5
D gene: NA
clone size: many
CDR3 protein: CAISEPNLQETQYF
CDR3 DNA: TGTGCCATCTCAGAGCCGAACCTCCAAGAGACCCAGTACTTC

V gene: TRBV5-1
J gene: TRBJ2-3
D gene: NA
clone size: many
CDR3 protein: CASSPGTSSPDTQYF
CDR3 DNA: TGCGCCAGCAGCCCCGGGACCTCCAGTCCAGATACGCAGTATTTT

V gene: TRBV5-5
J gene: TRBJ2-1
D gene: NA
clone size: NA
CDR3 protein: CASTDTQLNEQFF
CDR3 DNA: TGTGCCAGCACCGACACGCAGCTCAATGAGCAGTTCTTC

V gene: TRBV10-2
J gene: TRBJ1-5
D gene: NA
clone size: NA
CDR3 protein: CASSEGGSQPQHF
CDR3 DNA: TGCGCCAGCAGTGAAGGGGGGAGTCAGCCCCAGCATTTT

V gene: TRBV3-1
J gene: TRBJ2-7
D gene: NA
clone size: many
CDR3 protein: CASSQDPGWGEQYF
CDR3 DNA: TGTGCCAGCAGCCAAGATCCGGGTTGGGGGGAGCAGTACTTC

V gene: TRBV13
J gene: TRBJ2-1
D gene: NA
clone size: many
CDR3 protein: CASQSRQAGEQFF
CDR3 DNA: TGTGCCAGCCAATCGAGGCAGGCGGGTGAGCAGTTCTTC

V gene: TRBV14
J gene: TRBJ2-7
D gene: TRBD2
clone size: NA
CDR3 protein: CASSQGLAGALDEQYF
CDR3 DNA: TGTGCCAGCAGCCAGGGGCTAGCGGGGGCCCTGGATGAGCAGTACTTC

V gene: TRBV5-6
J gene: TRBJ2-3
D gene: NA
clone size: NA
CDR3 protein: CGSSTADTQYF
CDR3 DNA: TGTGGCAGCAGCACAGCAGATACGCAGTATTTT

V gene: TRBV20-1
J gene: TRBJ2-7
D gene: TRBD1
clone size: NA
CDR3 protein: CSARGQGAAPYEQYF
CDR3 DNA: TGCAGTGCTCGGGGACAGGGGGCGGCACCTTACGAGCAGTACTTC

V gene: TRBV3-1
J gene: TRBJ2-7
D gene: NA
clone size: many
CDR3 protein: CASSQDSTGTYEQYF
CDR3 DNA: TGTGCCAGCAGCCAAGATTCTACGGGAACCTACGAGCAGTACTTC

V gene: TRBV3-1
J gene: TRBJ1-6
D gene: NA
clone size: many
CDR3 protein: CASSQDLANSPLHF
CDR3 DNA: TGTGCCAGCAGCCAAGATCTGGCCAATTCACCCCTCCACTTT

V gene: TRBV18
J gene: TRBJ2-4
D gene: NA
clone size: NA
CDR3 protein: CASSPPEIAKNIQYF
CDR3 DNA: TGTGCCAGCTCACCACCAGAGATAGCCAAAAACATTCAGTACTTC

V gene: TRBV29-1
J gene: TRBJ1-5
D gene: NA
clone size: many
CDR3 protein: CSARDNSNQPQHF
CDR3 DNA: TGCAGCGCTCGGGACAATAGCAATCAGCCCCAGCATTTT

V gene: TRBV24-1
J gene: TRBJ2-4
D gene: NA
clone size: many
CDR3 protein: CATSDFSEDIQYF
CDR3 DNA: TGTGCCACCAGTGATTTCTCTGAGGACATTCAGTACTTC

V gene: TRBV19
J gene: TRBJ2-1
D gene: NA
clone size: NA
CDR3 protein: CASSSYAGQGGEQFF
CDR3 DNA: TGTGCCAGTAGTAGCTACGCGGGCCAAGGCGGTGAGCAGTTCTTC

V gene: TRBV28
J gene: TRBJ1-1
D gene: NA
clone size: NA
CDR3 protein: CASSYIGSGGNTEAFF
CDR3 DNA: TGTGCCAGCAGCTATATCGGCTCGGGGGGCAACACTGAAGCTTTCTTT

V gene: TRBV3-1
J gene: TRBJ2-1
D gene: TRBD2
clone size: few
CDR3 protein: CASSQDPAGGMFF
CDR3 DNA: TGTGCCAGCAGCCAAGATCCAGCGGGGGGGATGTTCTTC

V gene: TRBV5-4
J gene: TRBJ2-4
D gene: NA
clone size: few
CDR3 protein: CASSLGRGLAKNIQYF
CDR3 DNA: TGTGCCAGCAGCTTGGGCAGGGGCTTAGCCAAAAACATTCAGTACTTC

V gene: TRBV6-1
J gene: TRBJ2-1
D gene: NA
clone size: many
CDR3 protein: CASSVPLPNEQFF
CDR3 DNA: TGTGCCAGCAGTGTGCCCTTACCCAATGAGCAGTTCTTC

V gene: TRBV6-2/TRBV6-3
J gene: TRBJ2-1
D gene: TRBD2
clone size: many
CDR3 protein: CASIGLGGAHREQFF
CDR3 DNA: TGTGCCAGCATCGGGTTGGGAGGGGCCCATCGGGAGCAGTTCTTC

V gene: TRBV28
J gene: TRBJ2-7
D gene: TRBD2
clone size: many
CDR3 protein: CASRGGSGTESYEQYF
CDR3 DNA: TGTGCCAGCAGGGGAGGGTCCGGGACTGAGTCCTACGAGCAGTACTTC

V gene: TRBV20-1
J gene: TRBJ2-3
D gene: TRBD2
clone size: many
CDR3 protein: CSARFRGGITDTQYF
CDR3 DNA: TGCAGTGCTAGGTTCCGCGGGGGGATCACAGATACGCAGTATTTT

V gene: TRBV29-1
J gene: TRBJ1-2
D gene: NA
clone size: many
CDR3 protein: CSVVGGVENYGYTF
CDR3 DNA: TGCAGCGTTGTCGGAGGGGTAGAGAACTATGGCTACACCTTC

V gene: TRBV7-9
J gene: TRBJ2-3
D gene: TRBD2
clone size: many
CDR3 protein: CASGLGAGGTDTQYF
CDR3 DNA: TGTGCCAGCGGGCTTGGAGCGGGGGGCACAGATACGCAGTATTTT

V gene: TRBV6-5
J gene: TRBJ1-2
D gene: TRBD1
clone size: NA
CDR3 protein: CASSYPDRGYGYTF
CDR3 DNA: TGTGCCAGCAGTTACCCGGACAGGGGGTATGGCTACACCTTC